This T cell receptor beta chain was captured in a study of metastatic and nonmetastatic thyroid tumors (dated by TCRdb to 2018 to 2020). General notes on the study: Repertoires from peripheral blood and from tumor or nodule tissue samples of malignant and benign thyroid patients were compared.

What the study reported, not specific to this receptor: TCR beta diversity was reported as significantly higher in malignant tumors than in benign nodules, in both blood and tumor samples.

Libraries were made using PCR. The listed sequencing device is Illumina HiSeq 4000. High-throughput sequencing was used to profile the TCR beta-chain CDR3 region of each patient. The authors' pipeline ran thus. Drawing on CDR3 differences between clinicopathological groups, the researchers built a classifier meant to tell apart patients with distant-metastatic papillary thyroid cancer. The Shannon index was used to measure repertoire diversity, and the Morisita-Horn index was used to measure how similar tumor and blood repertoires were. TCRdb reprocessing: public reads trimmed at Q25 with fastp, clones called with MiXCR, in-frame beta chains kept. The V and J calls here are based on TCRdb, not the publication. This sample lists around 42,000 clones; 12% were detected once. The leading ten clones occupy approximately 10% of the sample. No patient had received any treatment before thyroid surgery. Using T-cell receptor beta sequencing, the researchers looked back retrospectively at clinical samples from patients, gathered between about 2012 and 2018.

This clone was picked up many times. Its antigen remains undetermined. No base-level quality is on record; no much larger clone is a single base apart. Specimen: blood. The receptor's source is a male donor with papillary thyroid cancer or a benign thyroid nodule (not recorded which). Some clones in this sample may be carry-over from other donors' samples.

The CDR3 region: CAWSVGWTNTEAFF. The DNA is as follows: TGTGCCTGGAGTGTCGGATGGACGAACACTGAAGCTTTCTTT. This chain is built from TRBV30 and TRBJ1-1; the D gene is not confidently resolved. A distance of 9 bases separates the germline ends of V and J, which lose 0 bases and 1 base respectively. Via the germline V gene (reference sequence), CDR1 is GTSNPN and CDR2 SVGIG. The CDR3, cysteine through phenylalanine, is 14 amino acids long. Only the CDR3 portion is preserved as DNA: 42 bases, with reading frame beginning at the first base.